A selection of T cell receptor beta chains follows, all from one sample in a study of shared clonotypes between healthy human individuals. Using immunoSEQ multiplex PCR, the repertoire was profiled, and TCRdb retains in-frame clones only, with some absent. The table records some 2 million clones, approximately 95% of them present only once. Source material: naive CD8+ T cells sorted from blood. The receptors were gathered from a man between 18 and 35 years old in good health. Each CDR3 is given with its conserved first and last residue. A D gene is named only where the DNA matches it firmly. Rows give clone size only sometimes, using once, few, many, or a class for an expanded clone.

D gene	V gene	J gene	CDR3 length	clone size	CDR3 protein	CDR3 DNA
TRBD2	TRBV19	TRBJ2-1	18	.	CASSIIGTAGSLYDEQFF	TGTGCCAGTAGTATAATAGGTACAGCGGGGAGCCTCTACGATGAGCAGTTCTTC
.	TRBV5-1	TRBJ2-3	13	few	CASSRGSTDTQYF	TGCGCCAGCAGCCGTGGGAGCACAGATACGCAGTATTTT
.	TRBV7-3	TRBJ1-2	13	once	CASSPGTGYGYTF	TGTGCCAGCAGCCCCGGGACTGGCTATGGCTACACCTTC
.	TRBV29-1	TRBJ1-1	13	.	CSVERGLNTEAFF	TGCAGCGTTGAAAGGGGTCTTAACACTGAAGCTTTCTTT
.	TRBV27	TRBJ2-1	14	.	CASSLMGSLNEQFF	TGTGCCAGCAGTTTAATGGGTAGCCTCAATGAGCAGTTCTTC
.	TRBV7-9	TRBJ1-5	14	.	CASSSNVGNQPQHF	TGTGCCAGCAGCTCCAACGTCGGCAATCAGCCCCAGCATTTT
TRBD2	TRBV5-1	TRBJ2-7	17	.	CASSLGLAGGTDYEQYF	TGCGCCAGCAGCTTGGGACTAGCGGGGGGAACTGACTACGAGCAGTACTTC
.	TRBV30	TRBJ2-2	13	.	CAWSVIGDGELFF	TGTGCCTGGAGTGTTATTGGTGACGGGGAGCTGTTTTTT
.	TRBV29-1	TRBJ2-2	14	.	CSVEDRENTGELFF	TGCAGCGTTGAAGACAGGGAAAACACCGGGGAGCTGTTTTTT
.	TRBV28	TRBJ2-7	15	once	CASSTTGTLTYEQYF	TGTGCCAGCAGTACTACCGGGACACTTACCTACGAGCAGTACTTC
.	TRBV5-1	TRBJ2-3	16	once	CASSLVVSAYTDTQYF	TGCGCCAGCAGCTTGGTCGTTAGCGCCTACACAGATACGCAGTATTTT
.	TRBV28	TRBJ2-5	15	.	CASSLRGPAQETQYF	TGTGCCAGCAGTTTAAGGGGACCTGCCCAAGAGACCCAGTACTTC
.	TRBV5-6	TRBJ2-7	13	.	CASSQGWDYEQYF	TGTGCCAGCAGCCAGGGGTGGGACTACGAGCAGTACTTC
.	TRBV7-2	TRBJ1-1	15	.	CASSLWEGGGTEAFF	TGTGCCAGCAGCTTATGGGAGGGCGGGGGCACTGAAGCTTTCTTT
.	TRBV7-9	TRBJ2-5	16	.	CASNEPGGGSGETQYF	TGTGCCAGCAACGAACCTGGCGGGGGCTCAGGAGAGACCCAGTACTTC
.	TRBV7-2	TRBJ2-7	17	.	CASSLGGQWREWDEQYF	TGTGCCAGCAGCTTAGGGGGGCAATGGCGGGAGTGGGACGAGCAGTACTTC
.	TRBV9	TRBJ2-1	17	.	CASSPFGFGQGATIPFF	.
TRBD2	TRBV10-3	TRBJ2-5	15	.	CAISDPAGVTETQYF	TGTGCCATCAGTGACCCAGCGGGGGTCACAGAGACCCAGTACTTC
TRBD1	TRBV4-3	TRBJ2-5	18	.	CASKRGQNLGRGQETQYF	TGCGCCAGCAAAAGGGGACAGAACTTGGGCAGGGGGCAAGAGACCCAGTACTTC
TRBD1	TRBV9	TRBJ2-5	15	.	CASSVVAGGQETQYF	TGTGCCAGCAGCGTAGTAGCAGGGGGTCAAGAGACCCAGTACTTC
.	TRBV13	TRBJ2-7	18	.	CASSLGTPGVYATYEQYF	TGTGCCAGCAGCTTAGGGACTCCGGGGGTTTATGCAACCTACGAGCAGTACTTC
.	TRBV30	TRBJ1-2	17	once	CAWSVGRDLYVSYGYTF	TGTGCCTGGAGTGTAGGCAGGGATTTATATGTTAGCTATGGCTACACCTTC
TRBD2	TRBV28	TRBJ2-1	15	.	CASSFRGLAGSEQFF	TGTGCCAGCAGTTTCCGAGGACTAGCGGGTAGTGAGCAGTTCTTC
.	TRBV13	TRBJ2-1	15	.	CASSLVSGSYNEQFF	TGTGCCAGCAGCTTGGTGAGTGGCTCCTACAATGAGCAGTTCTTC
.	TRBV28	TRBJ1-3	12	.	CASSLVSDTIYF	TGTGCCAGCAGTTTAGTGTCGGACACCATATATTTT
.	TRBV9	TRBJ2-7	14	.	CASSVGGELYEQYF	TGTGCCAGCAGCGTAGGAGGGGAACTCTACGAGCAGTACTTC
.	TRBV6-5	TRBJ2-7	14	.	CASSYSGEAYEQYF	TGTGCCAGCAGTTACTCCGGGGAGGCTTACGAGCAGTACTTC
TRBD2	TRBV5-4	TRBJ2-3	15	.	CASSLAGGSTDTQYF	TGTGCCAGCAGCTTGGCCGGGGGGAGCACAGATACGCAGTATTTT
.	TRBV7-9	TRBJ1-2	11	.	CASSHDYGYTF	TGTGCCAGCAGCCATGACTATGGCTACACCTTC
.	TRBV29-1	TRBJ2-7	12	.	CSVVQSTYEQYF	TGCAGCGTTGTACAGAGCACCTACGAGCAGTACTTC
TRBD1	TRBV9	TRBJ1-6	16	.	CASSPSGQGRNSPLHF	TGTGCCAGCAGCCCTTCGGGACAGGGAAGGAATTCACCCCTCCACTTT
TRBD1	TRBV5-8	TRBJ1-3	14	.	CASSFGTGAYTIYF	TGTGCCAGCAGCTTCGGGACAGGGGCGTACACCATATATTTT
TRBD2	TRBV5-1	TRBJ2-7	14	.	CASTLGLAGFEQYF	TGCGCCAGCACCCTGGGACTAGCGGGATTCGAGCAGTACTTC
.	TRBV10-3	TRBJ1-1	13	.	CAIRQGGDTEAFF	TGTGCCATCCGGCAGGGAGGGGACACTGAAGCTTTCTTT
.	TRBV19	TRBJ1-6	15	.	CASSSDPGDYSPLHF	TGTGCCAGTAGTTCCGACCCCGGCGACTATTCACCCCTCCACTTT
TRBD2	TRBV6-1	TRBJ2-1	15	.	CASSAGTRPYNEQFF	TGTGCCAGCAGTGCCGGGACTAGGCCCTACAATGAGCAGTTCTTC
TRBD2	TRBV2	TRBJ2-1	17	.	CASSRTSGLSSYNEQFF	TGTGCCAGCAGCCGGACTAGCGGGCTTAGCTCCTACAATGAGCAGTTCTTC
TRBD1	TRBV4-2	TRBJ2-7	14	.	CASSPDRGAYEQYF	TGTGCCAGCAGCCCAGACAGGGGCGCCTACGAGCAGTACTTC
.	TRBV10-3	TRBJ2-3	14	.	CAISETEGIDTQYF	TGTGCCATCAGTGAAACAGAGGGTATAGATACGCAGTATTTT
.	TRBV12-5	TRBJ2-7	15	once	CASGPPWDGPYEQYF	TGTGCTAGTGGTCCCCCGTGGGATGGCCCTTACGAGCAGTACTTC
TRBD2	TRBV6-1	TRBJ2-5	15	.	CASSDPSGVGETQYF	TGTGCCAGCAGTGATCCTAGCGGGGTAGGGGAGACCCAGTACTTC
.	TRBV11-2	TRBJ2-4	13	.	CASSEVGPNIQYF	TGTGCCAGCAGCGAGGTGGGGCCAAACATTCAGTACTTC
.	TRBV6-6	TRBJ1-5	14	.	CASSYEGEGSPQHF	TGTGCCAGCAGTTACGAGGGGGAGGGAAGCCCCCAGCATTTT